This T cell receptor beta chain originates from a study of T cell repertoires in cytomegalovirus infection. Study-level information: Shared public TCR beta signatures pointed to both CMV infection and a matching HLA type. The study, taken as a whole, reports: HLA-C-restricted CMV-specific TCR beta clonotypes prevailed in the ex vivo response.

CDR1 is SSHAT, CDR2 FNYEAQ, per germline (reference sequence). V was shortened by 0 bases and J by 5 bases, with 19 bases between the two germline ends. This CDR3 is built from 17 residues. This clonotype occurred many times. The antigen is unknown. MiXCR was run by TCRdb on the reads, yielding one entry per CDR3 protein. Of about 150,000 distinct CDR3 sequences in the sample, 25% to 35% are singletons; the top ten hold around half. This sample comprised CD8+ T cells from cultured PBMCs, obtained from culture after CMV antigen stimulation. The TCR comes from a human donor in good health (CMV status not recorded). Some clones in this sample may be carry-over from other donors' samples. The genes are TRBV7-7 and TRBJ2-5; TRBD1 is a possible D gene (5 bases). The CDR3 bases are TGTGCCAGCAGCTTAGCGCTAGGGGATTATACCGGGGAGACCCAGTACTTC. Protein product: CASSLALGDYTGETQYF.